The sequence of this TCR beta chain was determined in a study of technical replicates of blood from several donors. Germline CDR1 SEHNR, CDR2 FQNEAQ (reference sequence). The germline V and J ends were trimmed by 10 bases and 3 bases, with 18 bases remaining between them. This CDR3 contains 15 residues. The method was immunoSEQ multiplex PCR; TCRdb's version includes in-frame clones alone and lacks a portion of them. The repertoire holds more than 90,000 clones, 95% seen once, with almost 0.35% in the top ten. The origin of this receptor is a human donor in good health. The V gene is TRBV7-9, the J gene TRBJ2-2; D possibly corresponds to TRBD1 (6 bases). The sample consisted of T cells isolated from PBMCs. The CDR3 loop reads CAIPPRDTDTGELFF. CDR3 nucleotide sequence: TGTGCCATCCCTCCACGGGACACCGACACCGGGGAGCTGTTTTTT.